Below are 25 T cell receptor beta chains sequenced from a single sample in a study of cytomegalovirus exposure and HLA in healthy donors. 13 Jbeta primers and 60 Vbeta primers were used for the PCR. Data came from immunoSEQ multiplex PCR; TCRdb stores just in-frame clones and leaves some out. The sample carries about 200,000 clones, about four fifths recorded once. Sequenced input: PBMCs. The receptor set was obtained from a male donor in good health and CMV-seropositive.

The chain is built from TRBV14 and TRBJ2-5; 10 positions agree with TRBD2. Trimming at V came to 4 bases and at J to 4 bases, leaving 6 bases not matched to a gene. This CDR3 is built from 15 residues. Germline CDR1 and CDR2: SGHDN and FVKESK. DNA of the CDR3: TGTGCCAGCAGCCGTGGGTTAGCGGGAGGAGAGACCCAGTACTTC. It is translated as CASSRGLAGGETQYF.

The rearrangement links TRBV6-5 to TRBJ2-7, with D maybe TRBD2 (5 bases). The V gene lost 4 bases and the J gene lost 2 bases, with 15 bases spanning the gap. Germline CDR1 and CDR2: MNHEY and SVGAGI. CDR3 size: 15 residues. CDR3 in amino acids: CASSWASLGPYEQYF. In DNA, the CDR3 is TGTGCCAGCAGTTGGGCTAGCTTGGGCCCCTACGAGCAGTACTTC.

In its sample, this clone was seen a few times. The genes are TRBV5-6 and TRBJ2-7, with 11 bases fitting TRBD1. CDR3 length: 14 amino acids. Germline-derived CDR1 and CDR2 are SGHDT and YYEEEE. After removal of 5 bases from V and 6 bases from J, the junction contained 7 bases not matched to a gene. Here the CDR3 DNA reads TGTGCCAGCAGAGGACAGGGGGCATCGCGCGAGCAGTACTTC. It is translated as CASRGQGASREQYF.

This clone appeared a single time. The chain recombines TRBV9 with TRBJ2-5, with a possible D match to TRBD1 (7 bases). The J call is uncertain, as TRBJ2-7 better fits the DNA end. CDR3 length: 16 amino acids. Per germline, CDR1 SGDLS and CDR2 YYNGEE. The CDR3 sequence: CASSVTPSGGYYEQYF. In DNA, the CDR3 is TGTGCCAGCAGCGTAACACCCTCAGGGGGGTACTACGAGCAGTACTTC.

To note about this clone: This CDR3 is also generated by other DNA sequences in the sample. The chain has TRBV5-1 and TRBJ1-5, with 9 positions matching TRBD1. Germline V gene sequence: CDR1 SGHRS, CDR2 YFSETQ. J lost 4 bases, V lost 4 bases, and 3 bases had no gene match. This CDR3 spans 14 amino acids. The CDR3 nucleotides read TGCGCCAGCAGCCTGGGGACAGGGAATCAGCCCCAGCATTTT. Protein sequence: CASSLGTGNQPQHF.

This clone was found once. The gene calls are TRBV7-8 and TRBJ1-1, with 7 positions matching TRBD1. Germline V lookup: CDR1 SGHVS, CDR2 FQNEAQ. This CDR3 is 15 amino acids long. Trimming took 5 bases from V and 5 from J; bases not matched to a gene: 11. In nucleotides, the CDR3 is TGTGCCAGCAGCGTCCGCGGGGACAGACAGACTGAAGCTTTCTTT. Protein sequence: CASSVRGDRQTEAFF.

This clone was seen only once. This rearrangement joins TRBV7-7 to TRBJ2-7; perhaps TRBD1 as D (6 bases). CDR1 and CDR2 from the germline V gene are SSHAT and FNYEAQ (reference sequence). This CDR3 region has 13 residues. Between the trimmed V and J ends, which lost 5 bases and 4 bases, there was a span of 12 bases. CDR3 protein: CASSDGQNYEQYF. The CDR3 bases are TGTGCCAGCAGCGATGGACAGAATTACGAGCAGTACTTC.

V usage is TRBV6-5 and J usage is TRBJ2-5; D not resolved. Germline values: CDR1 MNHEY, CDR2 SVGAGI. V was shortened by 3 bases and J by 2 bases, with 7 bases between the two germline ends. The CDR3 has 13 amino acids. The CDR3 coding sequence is TGTGCCAGCAGTTATGGGCAGCAAGAGACCCAGTACTTC. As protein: CASSYGQQETQYF.

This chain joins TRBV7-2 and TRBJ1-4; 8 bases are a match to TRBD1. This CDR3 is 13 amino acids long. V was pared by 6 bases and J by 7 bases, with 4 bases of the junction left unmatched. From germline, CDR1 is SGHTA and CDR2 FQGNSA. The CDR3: CASRTGASEKLFF. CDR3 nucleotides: TGTGCCAGCAGGACAGGGGCGAGTGAAAAACTGTTTTTT.

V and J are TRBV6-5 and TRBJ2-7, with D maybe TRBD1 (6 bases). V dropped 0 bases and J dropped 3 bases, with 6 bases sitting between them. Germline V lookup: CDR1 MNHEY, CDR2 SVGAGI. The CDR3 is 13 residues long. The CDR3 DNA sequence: TGTGCCAGCAGTTACTCGACAGGCTACGAGCAGTACTTC. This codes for CASSYSTGYEQYF.

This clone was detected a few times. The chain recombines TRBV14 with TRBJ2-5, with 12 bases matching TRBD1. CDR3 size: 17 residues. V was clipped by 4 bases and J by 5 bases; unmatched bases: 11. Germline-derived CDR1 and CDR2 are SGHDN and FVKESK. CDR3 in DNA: TGTGCCAGCAGCCCATGGGCCGGGACAGGGGGCCGGGAGACCCAGTACTTC. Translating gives CASSPWAGTGGRETQYF.

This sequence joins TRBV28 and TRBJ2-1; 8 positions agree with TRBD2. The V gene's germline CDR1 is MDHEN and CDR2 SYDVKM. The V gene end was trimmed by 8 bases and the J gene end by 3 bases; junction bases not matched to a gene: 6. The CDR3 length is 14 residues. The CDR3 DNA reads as TGTGCCAGCCGCCGGGGGGGGCTCTACAATGAGCAGTTCTTC. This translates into CASRRGGLYNEQFF.

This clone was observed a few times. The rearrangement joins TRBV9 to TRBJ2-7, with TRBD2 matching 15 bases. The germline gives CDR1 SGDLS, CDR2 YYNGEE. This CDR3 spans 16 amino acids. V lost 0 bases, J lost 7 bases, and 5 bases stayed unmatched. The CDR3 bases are TGTGCCAGCAGCGTAGGGACTAGCGGGGGGGCCGAGGAGCAGTACTTC. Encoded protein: CASSVGTSGGAEEQYF.

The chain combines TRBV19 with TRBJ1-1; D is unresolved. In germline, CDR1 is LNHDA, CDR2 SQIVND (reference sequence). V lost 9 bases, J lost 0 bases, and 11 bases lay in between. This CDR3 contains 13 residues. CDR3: CASIREMNTEAFF. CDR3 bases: TGTGCCAGCATAAGGGAGATGAACACTGAAGCTTTCTTT.

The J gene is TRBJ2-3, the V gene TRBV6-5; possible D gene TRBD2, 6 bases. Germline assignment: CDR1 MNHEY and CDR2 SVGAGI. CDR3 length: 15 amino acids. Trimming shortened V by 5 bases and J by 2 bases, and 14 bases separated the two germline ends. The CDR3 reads CASSPRRRDTDTQYF. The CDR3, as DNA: TGTGCCAGCAGTCCCCGACGGAGGGACACAGATACGCAGTATTTT.

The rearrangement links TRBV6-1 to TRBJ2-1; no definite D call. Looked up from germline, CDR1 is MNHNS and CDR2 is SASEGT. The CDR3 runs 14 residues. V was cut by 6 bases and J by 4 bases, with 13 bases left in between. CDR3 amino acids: CASSTPGPYNEQFF. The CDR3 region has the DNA TGTGCCAGCAGCACCCCGGGTCCGTACAATGAGCAGTTCTTC.

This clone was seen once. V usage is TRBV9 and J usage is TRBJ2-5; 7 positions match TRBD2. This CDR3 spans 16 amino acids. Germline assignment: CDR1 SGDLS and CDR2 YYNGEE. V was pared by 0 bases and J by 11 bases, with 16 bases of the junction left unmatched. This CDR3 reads CASSVGGPAGVQEQYF. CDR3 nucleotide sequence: TGTGCCAGCAGCGTAGGAGGTCCGGCGGGAGTGCAAGAGCAGTACTTC.

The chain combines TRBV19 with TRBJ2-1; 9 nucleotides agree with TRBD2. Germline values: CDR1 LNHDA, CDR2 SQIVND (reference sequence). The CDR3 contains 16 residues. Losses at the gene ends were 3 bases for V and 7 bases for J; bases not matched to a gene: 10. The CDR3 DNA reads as TGTGCCAGTAGTATTTACTTAGCGGGAGCAGGGAATGAGCAGTTCTTC. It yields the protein CASSIYLAGAGNEQFF. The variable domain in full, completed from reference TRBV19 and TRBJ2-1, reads DGGITQSPKYLFRKEGQNVTLSCEQNLNHDAMYWYRQDPGQGLRLIYYSQIVNDFQKGDIAEGYSVSREKKESFPLTVTSAQKNPTAFYLCASSIYLAGAGNEQFFGPGTRLTVL.

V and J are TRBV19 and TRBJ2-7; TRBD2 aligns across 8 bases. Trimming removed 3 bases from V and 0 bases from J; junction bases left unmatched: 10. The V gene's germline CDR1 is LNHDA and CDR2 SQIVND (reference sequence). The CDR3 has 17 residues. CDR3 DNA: TGTGCCAGTAGTATTACGTGGTCTAGCGGGTCCTCCTACGAGCAGTACTTC. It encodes CASSITWSSGSSYEQYF. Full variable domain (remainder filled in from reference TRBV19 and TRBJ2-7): DGGITQSPKYLFRKEGQNVTLSCEQNLNHDAMYWYRQDPGQGLRLIYYSQIVNDFQKGDIAEGYSVSREKKESFPLTVTSAQKNPTAFYLCASSITWSSGSSYEQYFGPGTRLTVT.

DNA of the CDR3: TGTGCCAGCACGGGAGACTCGAAAAAACTGTTTTTT. As protein: CASTGDSKKLFF. The chain recombines TRBV2 with TRBJ1-4; D unclear. With 7 bases removed from V and 9 bases from J, the gap between germline ends came to 12 bases. From germline, CDR1 is SNHLY and CDR2 FYNNEI. CDR3 length: 12 residues.

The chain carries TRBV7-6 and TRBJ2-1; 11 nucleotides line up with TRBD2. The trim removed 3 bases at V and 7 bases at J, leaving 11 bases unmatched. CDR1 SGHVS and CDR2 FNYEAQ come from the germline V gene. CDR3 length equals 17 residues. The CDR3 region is CASSFATSGSTGNEQFF. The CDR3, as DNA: TGTGCCAGCAGCTTCGCAACTAGCGGGAGTACTGGGAATGAGCAGTTCTTC.

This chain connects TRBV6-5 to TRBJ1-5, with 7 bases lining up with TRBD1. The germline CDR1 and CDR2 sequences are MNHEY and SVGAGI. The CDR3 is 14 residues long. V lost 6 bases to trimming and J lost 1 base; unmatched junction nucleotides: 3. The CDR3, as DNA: TGTGCCAGCAGCAAACAGGGGAGCAATCAGCCCCAGCATTTT. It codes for CASSKQGSNQPQHF.

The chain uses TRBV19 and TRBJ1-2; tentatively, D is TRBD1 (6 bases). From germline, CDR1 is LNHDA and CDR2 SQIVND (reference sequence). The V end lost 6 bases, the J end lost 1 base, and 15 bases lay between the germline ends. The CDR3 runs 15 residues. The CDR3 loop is CASSSGQILNYGYTF. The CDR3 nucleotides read TGTGCCAGTAGCTCCGGACAGATCCTTAACTATGGCTACACCTTC.

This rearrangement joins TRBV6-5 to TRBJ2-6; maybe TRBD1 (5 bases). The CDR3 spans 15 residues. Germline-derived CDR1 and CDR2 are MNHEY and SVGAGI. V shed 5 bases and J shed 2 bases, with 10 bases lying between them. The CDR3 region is CASSVQGAGANVLTF. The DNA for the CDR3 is TGTGCCAGCAGTGTCCAGGGTGCTGGGGCCAACGTCCTGACTTTC.

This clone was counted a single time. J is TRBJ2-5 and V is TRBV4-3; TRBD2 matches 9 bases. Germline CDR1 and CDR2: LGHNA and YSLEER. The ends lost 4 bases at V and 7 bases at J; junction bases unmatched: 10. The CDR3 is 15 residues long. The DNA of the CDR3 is TGCGCCAGCAGCCTCGTAGCGGGAGAAAGGGGGACCCAGTACTTC. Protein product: CASSLVAGERGTQYF.